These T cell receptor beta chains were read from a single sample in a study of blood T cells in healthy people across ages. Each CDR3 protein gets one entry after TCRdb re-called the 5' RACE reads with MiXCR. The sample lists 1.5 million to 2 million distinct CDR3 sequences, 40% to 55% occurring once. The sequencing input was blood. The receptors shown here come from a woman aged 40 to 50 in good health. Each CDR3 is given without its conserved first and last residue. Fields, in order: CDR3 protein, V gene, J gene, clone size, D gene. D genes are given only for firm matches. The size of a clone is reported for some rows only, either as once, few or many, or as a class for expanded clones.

CDR3: ASTGGSTEAF; V: TRBV18; J: TRBJ1-1; size: -; D: TRBD1
CDR3: ASRLTLADTQY; V: TRBV6-5; J: TRBJ2-3; size: -; D: -
CDR3: ASSPLRVGLNTEAF; V: TRBV6-2/TRBV6-3; J: TRBJ1-1; size: -; D: -
CDR3: ASSTSLKGGFSPLH; V: TRBV27; J: TRBJ1-6; size: -; D: -
CDR3: ASSSDASQETQY; V: TRBV7-9; J: TRBJ2-5; size: -; D: -
CDR3: ASSHGQALNTEAF; V: TRBV5-8; J: TRBJ1-1; size: once; D: TRBD1
CDR3: ASSFNSVLTDTQY; V: TRBV7-2; J: TRBJ2-3; size: few; D: -
CDR3: SASQISAQY; V: TRBV20-1; J: TRBJ2-3; size: -; D: -
CDR3: SATDRDEKLF; V: TRBV20-1; J: TRBJ1-4; size: -; D: TRBD1
CDR3: AISEGSRLPLH; V: TRBV10-3; J: TRBJ1-6; size: -; D: -
CDR3: ASSQIGSPETQY; V: TRBV4-1; J: TRBJ2-5; size: -; D: -
CDR3: ASSRGQGVNNEQF; V: TRBV5-1; J: TRBJ2-1; size: few; D: TRBD1
CDR3: SVEPPGTGVRTDTQY; V: TRBV29-1; J: TRBJ2-3; size: -; D: TRBD1
CDR3: ASSEPRDSPNYGYT; V: TRBV10-1; J: TRBJ1-2; size: -; D: TRBD1
CDR3: ASSQDGQVNTDTQY; V: TRBV4-2; J: TRBJ2-3; size: -; D: -
CDR3: ASSPRANGETQY; V: TRBV7-6; J: TRBJ2-5; size: once; D: -
CDR3: ASSLTVNNQPQH; V: TRBV7-2; J: TRBJ1-5; size: -; D: -
CDR3: ASSLAESGQF; V: TRBV13; J: TRBJ2-1; size: -; D: -
CDR3: SARGVPYNEQF; V: TRBV20-1; J: TRBJ2-1; size: once; D: -
CDR3: ASSPSRDVSYEQY; V: TRBV3-1; J: TRBJ2-7; size: once; D: -
CDR3: SAGGQGNTGELF; V: TRBV29-1; J: TRBJ2-2; size: -; D: TRBD1
CDR3: ASSLLRTVNNEQF; V: TRBV27; J: TRBJ2-1; size: few; D: -
CDR3: ASSQPSGWGYNEQF; V: TRBV3-1; J: TRBJ2-1; size: -; D: -
CDR3: ASREGTNIQY; V: TRBV28; J: TRBJ2-4; size: few; D: -
CDR3: ASSYSSLGSEAF; V: TRBV6-2/TRBV6-3; J: TRBJ1-1; size: -; D: -
CDR3: SARDHGSSYNEQF; V: TRBV20-1; J: TRBJ2-1; size: few; D: -
CDR3: ASSVGNAWNSPLH; V: TRBV25-1; J: TRBJ1-6; size: few; D: -
CDR3: ASSRGRGANVLT; V: TRBV6-5; J: TRBJ2-6; size: few; D: -
CDR3: ASRRDRGQDGYT; V: TRBV12-3/TRBV12-4; J: TRBJ1-2; size: -; D: TRBD1
CDR3: ASSRWGQGETQY; V: TRBV7-7; J: -; size: -; D: -
CDR3: ASRFGTGISYEQY; V: TRBV7-2; J: TRBJ2-7; size: -; D: TRBD1
CDR3: STQRGELQETQY; V: TRBV29-1; J: TRBJ2-5; size: few; D: TRBD2
CDR3: ASSLHGTAEETQY; V: TRBV5-1; J: TRBJ2-5; size: -; D: -
CDR3: SVKTYEQY; V: TRBV29-1; J: TRBJ2-7; size: few; D: -
CDR3: ASSSQRGYT; V: TRBV6-5; J: TRBJ1-2; size: few; D: -
CDR3: ASSEGDEQY; V: TRBV27; J: TRBJ2-7; size: -; D: -
CDR3: ASTVPGRGYT; V: TRBV7-2; J: TRBJ1-2; size: -; D: -
CDR3: ASSLVGLAETQY; V: TRBV7-2; J: TRBJ2-5; size: many; D: TRBD2
CDR3: ASSLVGTSGGETQY; V: TRBV7-2; J: TRBJ2-5; size: -; D: TRBD2
CDR3: ASSEAGRGEQF; V: TRBV25-1; J: TRBJ2-1; size: few; D: -